The TCR beta chain described here comes from a study of T cells after posttransplantation cyclophosphamide. Cells defined as naive were viable CD3+CD4+ or CD3+CD8+ and CCR7+CD45RA+CD45RO-CD95-CD27+CD28+. Generated by immunoSEQ multiplex PCR, the TCRdb table keeps only in-frame clones and is missing some. The sample has about 32,000 clones; roughly nine tenths are singletons. The V gene's germline CDR1 is SGHRS and CDR2 YFSETQ. The V end lost 4 bases, the J end lost 2 bases, and 14 bases lay between the germline ends. This CDR3 contains 15 residues. This receptor was obtained from a man between 25 and 39 years old in good health and a related stem cell transplant donor. The specimen sequenced was naive CD4+ T cells sorted from blood. The chain links TRBV5-1 to TRBJ2-3, with a possible D match to TRBD1 (5 bases). DNA for the CDR3: TGCGCCAGCAGCCAGCAGGGTCCTGACACAGATACGCAGTATTTT. It translates to CASSQQGPDTDTQYF.